Included here is one TCR beta chain sequence, with context. Its specificity is not known. Deletions cut 5 bases from V and 7 bases from J, with 14 bases between. CDR3 size: 13 residues. CDR1 SEHNR and CDR2 FQNEAQ come from the germline V gene (reference sequence). Using its own MiXCR run on the 5' RACE reads, TCRdb lists one record per CDR3 protein. Of approximately 180,000 distinct CDR3 sequences in the sample, roughly 17% are singletons; the top ten hold about 1.9%. The data derive from a study of T-cell memory formation after mild COVID-19. Study summary: TCR clusters were mostly donor specific. The study's findings and limits: Clones from the second wave (peaking day 37) had unconfirmed SARS-CoV-2 specificity. Shrinking CD4+ clones were chiefly CM and EM; CD8+ ones were chiefly EMRA. Clones that got smaller from day 15 to 85 had even CD4/CD8, while clones growing later tipped toward CD4+.

This receptor was identified in an adult woman who had mild COVID-19 (a few samples of this study predate the infection). Cell type and time point are not known. The genes are TRBV7-9 and TRBJ1-2, with a possible D match to TRBD1 (5 bases). The sample comprised PBMCs or a T cell subset sorted from them (not recorded which). In DNA form, the CDR3 reads TGTGCCAGCAGCCCCAACGGGGACGGTGGCTACACCTTC. Protein: CASSPNGDGGYTF. Full variable domain (rest looked up from reference TRBV7-9 and TRBJ1-2): DTGVSQNPRHKITKRGQNVTFRCDPISEHNRLYWYRQTLGQGPEFLTYFQNEAQLEKSRLLSDRFSAERPKGSFSTLEIQRTEQGDSAMYLCASSPNGDGGYTFGSGTRLTVV.